This T cell receptor beta chain was obtained from a study of Graves' ophthalmopathy and Graves' hyperthyroidism. The overall study: The study drew peripheral blood at initial diagnosis, before any treatment.

V gave up 7 bases and J gave up 0 bases, with 10 bases separating them. In germline, CDR1 is LNHDA, CDR2 SQIVND (reference sequence). This CDR3 is 15 amino acids long. Study-wide results and caveats: This model predicted ophthalmopathy progression (sensitivity roughly 71%, specificity 72% to 85%).

Diagnostic conclusions were grounded in clinical symptoms, serum thyroxine, TRAb, thyroid ultrasound and orbital computed tomography. Details on this clonotype: What it recognizes is unknown.

Using RNA transcripts, the TCR beta CDR3 regions were amplified. A first-round RT-PCR used HTBI primers, followed by a second-round multiplex PCR. TCRdb redid the calling of the multiplex PCR reads with MiXCR, one entry per CDR3 protein. The sample lists 500,000 to 700,000 distinct CDR3 sequences; roughly 20% were seen once. This sequence joins TRBV19 and TRBJ2-6; D remains unclear. This clonotype was obtained from a woman between 18 and 30 years old with stable Graves' hyperthyroidism. Some clones in this sample may be carry-over from other donors' samples. Input material: peripheral blood. CDR3 residues: CASTPSHSGANVLTF. In DNA, the CDR3 is TGTGCCAGTACCCCCAGTCACTCTGGGGCCAACGTCCTGACTTTC. Drawing the rest from reference TRBV19 and TRBJ2-6, the complete variable domain is DGGITQSPKYLFRKEGQNVTLSCEQNLNHDAMYWYRQDPGQGLRLIYYSQIVNDFQKGDIAEGYSVSREKKESFPLTVTSAQKNPTAFYLCASTPSHSGANVLTFGAGSRLTVL.